Listed below are T cell receptor beta chains from one sample, sequenced in a study of blood T cell repertoires in COVID-19. Assay used: immunoSEQ multiplex PCR; TCRdb lists only in-frame clones, some missing. Here the sample spans about 55,000 clones, around 90% being singletons. The source material was peripheral blood. These receptors all come from a human donor with active COVID-19. The donor label of this sample is uncertain. Both conserved end residues are part of each CDR3. Fields, in order: D gene, clone size, V gene, CDR3 length, J gene, CDR3 DNA, CDR3 protein. A D gene is named only where the DNA matches it firmly. Size tells how often a clone was seen (once, few, many) or the class of an expanded clone, and some rows leave it out.

d_gene: -
abundance: -
v_gene: TRBV13
len: 17
j_gene: TRBJ2-6
CDR3nt: TGTGCCAGCAGCCCCAGGACATTGACCTCTGGGGCCAACGTCCTGACTTTC
CDR3aa: CASSPRTLTSGANVLTF

d_gene: -
abundance: -
v_gene: TRBV6-5
len: 16
j_gene: TRBJ2-3
CDR3nt: TGTGCCAGCAGTTACTCCGGCGGGGCGATCACAGATACGCAGTATTTT
CDR3aa: CASSYSGGAITDTQYF

d_gene: -
abundance: -
v_gene: TRBV4-3
len: 15
j_gene: TRBJ2-3
CDR3nt: TGCGCCAGCAGCCAACTACGGGGTTTTACAGATACGCAGTATTTT
CDR3aa: CASSQLRGFTDTQYF

d_gene: -
abundance: -
v_gene: TRBV9
len: 14
j_gene: TRBJ2-5
CDR3nt: TGTGCCAGCAGCGTAGACCCCCGCCAGGAGACCCAGTACTTC
CDR3aa: CASSVDPRQETQYF

d_gene: TRBD2
abundance: -
v_gene: TRBV25-1
len: 16
j_gene: TRBJ2-3
CDR3nt: TGTGCCAGCAGTCCATGGACTAGCGGCGGAACAGATACGCAGTATTTT
CDR3aa: CASSPWTSGGTDTQYF

d_gene: TRBD2
abundance: once
v_gene: TRBV9
len: 18
j_gene: TRBJ2-3
CDR3nt: TGTGCCAGCAGCGTCGGGACTAGCGGGGGGGCTAGCACAGATACGCAGTATTTT
CDR3aa: CASSVGTSGGASTDTQYF

d_gene: -
abundance: -
v_gene: TRBV4-1
len: 15
j_gene: TRBJ1-1
CDR3nt: TGCGCCAGCAGCCAAGATTGGGCAGGGGTAACTGAAGCTTTCTTT
CDR3aa: CASSQDWAGVTEAFF

d_gene: -
abundance: -
v_gene: TRBV7-2
len: 14
j_gene: TRBJ2-1
CDR3nt: TGTGCCAGCAGCTCTACTCTAGTGGGCAATGAGCAGTTCTTC
CDR3aa: CASSSTLVGNEQFF

d_gene: -
abundance: -
v_gene: TRBV5-4
len: 14
j_gene: TRBJ1-2
CDR3nt: TGTGCCAGCAGCTTGGTCGGGGAGGCCTATGGCTACACCTTC
CDR3aa: CASSLVGEAYGYTF

d_gene: -
abundance: -
v_gene: TRBV12-5
len: 13
j_gene: TRBJ2-5
CDR3nt: TGTGCTAGTGGTTTGGAATCTCCGGAGACCCAGTACTTC
CDR3aa: CASGLESPETQYF

d_gene: -
abundance: -
v_gene: TRBV5-1
len: 16
j_gene: TRBJ2-1
CDR3nt: TGCGCCAGCAGCAGCATAGCTTCGAGCTCCTACAATGAGCAGTTCTTC
CDR3aa: CASSSIASSSYNEQFF

d_gene: -
abundance: many
v_gene: TRBV7-9
len: 13
j_gene: TRBJ2-7
CDR3nt: TGTGCCAGCAGCTTAGTTGCAGTGGCCGAGCAGTACTTC
CDR3aa: CASSLVAVAEQYF